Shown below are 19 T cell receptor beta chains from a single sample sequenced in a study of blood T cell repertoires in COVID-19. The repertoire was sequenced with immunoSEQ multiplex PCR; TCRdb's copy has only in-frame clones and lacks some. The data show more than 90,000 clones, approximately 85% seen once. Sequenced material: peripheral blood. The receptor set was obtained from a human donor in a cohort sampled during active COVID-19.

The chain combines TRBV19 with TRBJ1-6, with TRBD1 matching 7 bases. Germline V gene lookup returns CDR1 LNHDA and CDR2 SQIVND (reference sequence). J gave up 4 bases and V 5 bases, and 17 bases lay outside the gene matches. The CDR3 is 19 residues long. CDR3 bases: TGTGCCAGTAGTCCTTATAGGATCAAGGGGACAGCTTATAATTCACCCCTCCACTTT. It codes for CASSPYRIKGTAYNSPLHF.

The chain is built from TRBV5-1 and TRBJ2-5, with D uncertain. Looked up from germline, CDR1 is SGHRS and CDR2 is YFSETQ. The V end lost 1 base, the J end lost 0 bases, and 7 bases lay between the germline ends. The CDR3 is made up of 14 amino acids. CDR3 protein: CASSLLPDQETQYF. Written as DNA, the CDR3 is TGCGCCAGCAGCTTGTTACCGGACCAAGAGACCCAGTACTTC. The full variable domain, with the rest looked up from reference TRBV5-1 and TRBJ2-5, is KAGVTQTPRYLIKTRGQQVTLSCSPISGHRSVSWYQQTPGQGLQFLFEYFSETQRNKGNFPGRFSGRQFSNSRSEMNVSTLELGDSALYLCASSLLPDQETQYFGPGTRLLVL.

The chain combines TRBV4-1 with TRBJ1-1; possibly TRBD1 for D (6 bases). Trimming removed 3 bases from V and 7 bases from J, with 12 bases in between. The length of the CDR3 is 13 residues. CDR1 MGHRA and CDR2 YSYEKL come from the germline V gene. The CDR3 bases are TGCGCCAGCAGCCAGGTCGGACAGTTTGAAGCTTTCTTT. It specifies CASSQVGQFEAFF.

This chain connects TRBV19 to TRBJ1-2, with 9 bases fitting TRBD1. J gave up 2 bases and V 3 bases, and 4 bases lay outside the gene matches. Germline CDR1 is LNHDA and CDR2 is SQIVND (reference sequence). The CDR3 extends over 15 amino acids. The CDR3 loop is CASSIGDRVNYGYTF. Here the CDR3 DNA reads TGTGCCAGTAGTATTGGGGACAGGGTAAACTATGGCTACACCTTC.

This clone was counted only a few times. The CDR3 DNA reads as TGCAGCGCCTACTTGACAGCTCACCCCTACGAGCAGTACTTC. Translation gives CSAYLTAHPYEQYF. The chain employs TRBV29-1 and TRBJ2-7, with a tentative D call TRBD1 (5 bases). Trimming took 7 bases from V and 2 from J, leaving 18 bases between them. The CDR3 consists of 14 residues. Germline CDR1 reads SQVTM; CDR2 reads ANQGSEA.

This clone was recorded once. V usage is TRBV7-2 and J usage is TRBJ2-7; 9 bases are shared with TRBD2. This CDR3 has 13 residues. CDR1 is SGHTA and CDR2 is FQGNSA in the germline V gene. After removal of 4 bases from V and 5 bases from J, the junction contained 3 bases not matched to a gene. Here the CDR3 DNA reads TGTGCCAGCAGCTCAATAGCGGGGGACGAGCAGTACTTC. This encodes CASSSIAGDEQYF.

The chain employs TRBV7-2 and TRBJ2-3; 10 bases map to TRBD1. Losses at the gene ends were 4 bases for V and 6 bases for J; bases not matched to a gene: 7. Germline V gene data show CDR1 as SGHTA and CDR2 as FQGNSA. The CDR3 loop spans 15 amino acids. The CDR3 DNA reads TGTGCCAGCAGCTATGACAGGGGGCAATTCGATACGCAGTATTTT. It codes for CASSYDRGQFDTQYF.

This CDR3 reads CASSNLAGGDTQYF. The CDR3 DNA reads TGTGCCAGTAGTAACCTAGCCGGTGGAGATACGCAGTATTTT. The rearrangement uses TRBV19 and TRBJ2-3; D perhaps matches TRBD2 (5 bases). Trimming left V 4 bases short and J 5 bases short, with 13 bases between. Germline V gene sequence: CDR1 LNHDA, CDR2 SQIVND (reference sequence). The CDR3 covers 14 residues. The full variable domain, in which reference TRBV19 and TRBJ2-3 provide the parts outside the CDR3, is DGGITQSPKYLFRKEGQNVTLSCEQNLNHDAMYWYRQDPGQGLRLIYYSQIVNDFQKGDIAEGYSVSREKKESFPLTVTSAQKNPTAFYLCASSNLAGGDTQYFGPGTRLTVL.

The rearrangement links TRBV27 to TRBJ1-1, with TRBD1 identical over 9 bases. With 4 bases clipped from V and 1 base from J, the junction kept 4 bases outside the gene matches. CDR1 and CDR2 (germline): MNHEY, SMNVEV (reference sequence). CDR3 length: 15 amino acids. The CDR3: CASSWRGQGNTEAFF. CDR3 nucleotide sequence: TGTGCCAGCAGTTGGCGGGGACAGGGGAACACTGAAGCTTTCTTT.

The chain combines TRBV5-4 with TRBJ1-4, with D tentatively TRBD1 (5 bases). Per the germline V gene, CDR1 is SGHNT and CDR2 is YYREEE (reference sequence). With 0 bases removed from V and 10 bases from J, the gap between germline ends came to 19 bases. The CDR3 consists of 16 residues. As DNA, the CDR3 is TGTGCCAGCAGCTTGGGGGCTCCTCTAGGGGCTGGAAAACTGTTTTTT. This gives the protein CASSLGAPLGAGKLFF.

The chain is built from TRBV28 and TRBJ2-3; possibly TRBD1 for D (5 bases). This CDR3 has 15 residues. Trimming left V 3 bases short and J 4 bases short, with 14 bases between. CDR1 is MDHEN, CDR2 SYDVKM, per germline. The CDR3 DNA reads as TGTGCCAGCAGTTTTAGTCAGGGTGGGGCAGATACGCAGTATTTT. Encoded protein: CASSFSQGGADTQYF.

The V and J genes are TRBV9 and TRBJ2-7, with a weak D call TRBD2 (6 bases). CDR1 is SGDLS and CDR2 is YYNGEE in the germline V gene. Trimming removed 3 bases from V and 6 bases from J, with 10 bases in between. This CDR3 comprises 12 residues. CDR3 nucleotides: TGTGCCAGCAGCGGGCCCGGGGGCGAGCAGTACTTC. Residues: CASSGPGGEQYF.

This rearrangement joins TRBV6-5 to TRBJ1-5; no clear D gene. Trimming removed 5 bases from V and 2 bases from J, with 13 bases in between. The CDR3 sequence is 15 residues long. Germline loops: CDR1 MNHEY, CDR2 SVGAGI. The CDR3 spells CASSRGFSGNQPQHF. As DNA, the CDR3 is TGTGCCAGCAGTCGAGGGTTTTCGGGCAATCAGCCCCAGCATTTT.

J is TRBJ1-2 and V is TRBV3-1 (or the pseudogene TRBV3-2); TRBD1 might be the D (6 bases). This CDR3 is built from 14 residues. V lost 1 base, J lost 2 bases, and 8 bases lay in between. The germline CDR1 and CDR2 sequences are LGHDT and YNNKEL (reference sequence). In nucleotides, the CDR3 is TGTGCCAGCAGCCAAGGTGGACAGAACTATGGCTACACCTTC. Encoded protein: CASSQGGQNYGYTF.

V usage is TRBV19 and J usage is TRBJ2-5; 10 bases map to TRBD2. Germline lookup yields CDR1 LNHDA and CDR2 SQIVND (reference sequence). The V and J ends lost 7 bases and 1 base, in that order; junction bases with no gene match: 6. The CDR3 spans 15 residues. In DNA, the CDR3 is TGTGCCAGTAAGGGGAGGACTAGCGGCCAAGAGACCCAGTACTTC. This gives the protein CASKGRTSGQETQYF. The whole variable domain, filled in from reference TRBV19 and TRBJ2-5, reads DGGITQSPKYLFRKEGQNVTLSCEQNLNHDAMYWYRQDPGQGLRLIYYSQIVNDFQKGDIAEGYSVSREKKESFPLTVTSAQKNPTAFYLCASKGRTSGQETQYFGPGTRLLVL.

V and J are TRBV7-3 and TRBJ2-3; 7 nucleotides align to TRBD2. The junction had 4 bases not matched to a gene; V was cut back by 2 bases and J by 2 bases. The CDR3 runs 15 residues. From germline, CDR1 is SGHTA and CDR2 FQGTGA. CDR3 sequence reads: CASSLSAGITDTQYF. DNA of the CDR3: TGTGCCAGCAGCTTATCAGCGGGGATCACAGATACGCAGTATTTT. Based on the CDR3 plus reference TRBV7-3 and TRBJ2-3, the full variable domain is GAGVSQTPSNKVTEKGKYVELRCDPISGHTALYWYRQSLGQGPEFLIYFQGTGAADDSGLPNDRFFAVRPEGSVSTLKIQRTERGDSAVYLCASSLSAGITDTQYFGPGTRLTVL.

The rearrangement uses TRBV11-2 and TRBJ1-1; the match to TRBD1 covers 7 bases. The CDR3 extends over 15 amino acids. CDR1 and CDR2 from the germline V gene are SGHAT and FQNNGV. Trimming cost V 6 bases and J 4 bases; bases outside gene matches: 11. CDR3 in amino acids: CASRKGGVGGTEAFF. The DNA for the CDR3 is TGTGCCAGCAGGAAAGGGGGCGTGGGGGGCACTGAAGCTTTCTTT.

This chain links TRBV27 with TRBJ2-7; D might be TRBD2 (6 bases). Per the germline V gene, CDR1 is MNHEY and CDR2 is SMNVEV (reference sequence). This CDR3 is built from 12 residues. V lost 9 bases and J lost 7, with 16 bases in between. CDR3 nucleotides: TGTGCCAGTCGCACGGGAGACTTGGAGCAGTACTTC. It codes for CASRTGDLEQYF.

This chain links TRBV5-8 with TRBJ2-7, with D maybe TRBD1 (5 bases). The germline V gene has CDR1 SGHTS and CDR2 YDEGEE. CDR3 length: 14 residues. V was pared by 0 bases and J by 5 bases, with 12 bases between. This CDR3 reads CASSLAQANDEQYF. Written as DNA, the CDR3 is TGTGCCAGCAGCTTGGCACAGGCCAACGACGAGCAGTACTTC.